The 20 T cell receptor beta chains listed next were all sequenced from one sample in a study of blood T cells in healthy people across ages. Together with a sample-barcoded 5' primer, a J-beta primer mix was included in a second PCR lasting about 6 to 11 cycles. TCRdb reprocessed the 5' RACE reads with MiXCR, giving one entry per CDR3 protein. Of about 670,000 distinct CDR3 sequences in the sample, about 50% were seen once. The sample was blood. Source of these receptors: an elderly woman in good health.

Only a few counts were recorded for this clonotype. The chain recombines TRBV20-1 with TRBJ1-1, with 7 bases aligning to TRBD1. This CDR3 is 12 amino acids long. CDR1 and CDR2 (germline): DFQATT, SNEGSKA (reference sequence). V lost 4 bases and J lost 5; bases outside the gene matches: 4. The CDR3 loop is CSATGGWTEAFF. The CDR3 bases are TGCAGTGCTACAGGGGGTTGGACTGAAGCTTTCTTT.

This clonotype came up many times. DNA for the CDR3: TGTGCCATCACCTCCGGGATGGATTCACCCCTCCACTTT. It encodes CAITSGMDSPLHF. The J gene is TRBJ1-6, the V gene TRBV10-3; D is ambiguous. This CDR3 spans 13 amino acids. The V end was cut by 7 bases, the J end by 8 bases, with 12 bases between. Germline CDR1 ENHRY, CDR2 SYGVKD.

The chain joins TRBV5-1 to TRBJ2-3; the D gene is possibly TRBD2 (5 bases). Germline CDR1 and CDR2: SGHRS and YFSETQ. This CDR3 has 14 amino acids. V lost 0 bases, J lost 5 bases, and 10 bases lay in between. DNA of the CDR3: TGCGCCAGCAGCTTGGCGGACTGGCGAGATACGCAGTATTTT. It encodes CASSLADWRDTQYF.

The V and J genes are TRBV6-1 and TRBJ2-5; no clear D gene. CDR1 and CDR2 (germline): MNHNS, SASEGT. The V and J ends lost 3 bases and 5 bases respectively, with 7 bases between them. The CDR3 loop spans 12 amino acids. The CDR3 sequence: CASSDGSETQYF. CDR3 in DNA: TGTGCCAGCAGTGATGGCTCGGAGACCCAGTACTTC.

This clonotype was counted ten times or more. The CDR3 here is CASSLAAPQETQYF. Here the CDR3 DNA reads TGCGCCAGCAGCTTGGCGGCGCCTCAAGAGACCCAGTACTTC. The rearrangement links TRBV5-1 to TRBJ2-5; no reliable D call. The V and J ends lost 0 bases and 2 bases respectively, with 8 bases between them. This CDR3 is 14 amino acids long. Germline CDR1 and CDR2: SGHRS and YFSETQ.

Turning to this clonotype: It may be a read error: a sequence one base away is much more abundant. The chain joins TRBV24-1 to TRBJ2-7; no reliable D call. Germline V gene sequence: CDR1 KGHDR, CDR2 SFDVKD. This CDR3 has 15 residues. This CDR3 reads CATSPSGESSCEQYF. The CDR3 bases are TGTGCCACCAGCCCCTCCGGCGAGAGCTCCTGCGAGCAGTACTTC.

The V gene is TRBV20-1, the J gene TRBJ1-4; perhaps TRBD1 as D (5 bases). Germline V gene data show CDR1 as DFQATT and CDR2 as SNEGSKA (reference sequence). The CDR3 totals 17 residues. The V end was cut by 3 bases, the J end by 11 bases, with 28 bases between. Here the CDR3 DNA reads TGCAGTGCTAGTCTCCCCCGGGGGACCACGGGTCAAGAGAAACTGTTTTTT. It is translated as CSASLPRGTTGQEKLFF.

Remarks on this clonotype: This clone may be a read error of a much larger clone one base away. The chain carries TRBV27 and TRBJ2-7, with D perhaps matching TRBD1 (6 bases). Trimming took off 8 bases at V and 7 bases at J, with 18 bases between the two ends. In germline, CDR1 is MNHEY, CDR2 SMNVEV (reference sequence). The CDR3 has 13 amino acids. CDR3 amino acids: CASSGTTYNEQYF. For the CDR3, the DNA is TGTGCCAGCTCCGGGACAACCTACAATGAGCAGTACTTC.

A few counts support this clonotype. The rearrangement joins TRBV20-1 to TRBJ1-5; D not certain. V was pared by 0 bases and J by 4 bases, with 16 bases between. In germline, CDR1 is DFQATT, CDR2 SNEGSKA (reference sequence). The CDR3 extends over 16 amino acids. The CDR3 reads CSARDRAIVVNQPQHF. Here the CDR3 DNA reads TGCAGTGCTAGAGATCGTGCGATCGTTGTGAATCAGCCCCAGCATTTT.

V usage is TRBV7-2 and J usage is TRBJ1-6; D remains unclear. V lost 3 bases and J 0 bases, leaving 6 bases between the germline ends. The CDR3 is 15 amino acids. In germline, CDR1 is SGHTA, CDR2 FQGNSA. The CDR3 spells CASSFTPSYNSPLHF. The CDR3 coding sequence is TGTGCCAGCAGCTTCACACCCTCCTATAATTCACCCCTCCACTTT.

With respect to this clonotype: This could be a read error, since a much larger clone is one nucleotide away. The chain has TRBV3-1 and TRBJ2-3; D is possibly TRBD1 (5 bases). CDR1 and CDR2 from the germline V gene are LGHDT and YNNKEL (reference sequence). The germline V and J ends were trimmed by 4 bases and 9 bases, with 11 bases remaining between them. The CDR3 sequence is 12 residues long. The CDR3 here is CASSPRANTQYF. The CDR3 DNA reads TGTGCCAGCAGCCCCAGGGCGAACACGCAGTATTTT.

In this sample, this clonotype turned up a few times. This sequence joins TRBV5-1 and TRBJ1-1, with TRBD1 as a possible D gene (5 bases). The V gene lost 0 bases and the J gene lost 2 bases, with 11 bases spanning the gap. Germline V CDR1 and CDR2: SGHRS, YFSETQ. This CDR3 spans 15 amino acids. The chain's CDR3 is CASSLARAGNTEAFF. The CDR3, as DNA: TGCGCCAGCAGCTTGGCCAGGGCGGGTAACACTGAAGCTTTCTTT.

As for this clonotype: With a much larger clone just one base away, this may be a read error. CDR3 DNA sequence: TGTGCCATCACTGGACATACGTACAATGAGCAGTACTTC. Its protein product is CAITGHTYNEQYF. The chain couples TRBV10-3 to TRBJ2-7; a weak D match, TRBD1 (5 bases). Trimming left V 7 bases short and J 7 bases short, with 17 bases between. Germline CDR1 reads ENHRY; CDR2 reads SYGVKD. This CDR3 is 13 amino acids long.

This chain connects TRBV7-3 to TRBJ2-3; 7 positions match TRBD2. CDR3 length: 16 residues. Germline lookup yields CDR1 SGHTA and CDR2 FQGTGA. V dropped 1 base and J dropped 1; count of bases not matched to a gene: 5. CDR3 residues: CASSLRSGARTDTQYF. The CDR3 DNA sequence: TGTGCCAGCAGCTTAAGAAGCGGGGCCCGCACAGATACGCAGTATTTT.

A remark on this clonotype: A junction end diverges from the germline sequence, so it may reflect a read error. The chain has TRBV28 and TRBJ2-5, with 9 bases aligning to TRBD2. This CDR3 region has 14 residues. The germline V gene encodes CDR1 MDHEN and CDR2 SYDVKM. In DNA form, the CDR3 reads TGTGCCAGCAGCCTTACTAGCGGGCAAGGGACCCAGTACTTC. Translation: CASSLTSGQGTQYF.

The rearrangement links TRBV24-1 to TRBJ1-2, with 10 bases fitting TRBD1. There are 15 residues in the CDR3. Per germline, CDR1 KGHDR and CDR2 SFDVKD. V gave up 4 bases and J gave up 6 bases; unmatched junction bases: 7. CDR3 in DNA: TGTGCCACCAGTGACCATGGGACAGGGGAGGATGGCTACACCTTC. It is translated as CATSDHGTGEDGYTF.

The CDR3 spells CSASPSSASSYNEQFF. CDR3 in DNA: TGCAGTGCTTCCCCGTCGAGCGCTAGCTCCTACAATGAGCAGTTCTTC. V is TRBV20-1 and J is TRBJ2-1; D is ambiguous. Germline lookup yields CDR1 DFQATT and CDR2 SNEGSKA (reference sequence). The CDR3 covers 16 residues. Trimming removed 5 bases from V and 0 bases from J, with 17 bases in between.

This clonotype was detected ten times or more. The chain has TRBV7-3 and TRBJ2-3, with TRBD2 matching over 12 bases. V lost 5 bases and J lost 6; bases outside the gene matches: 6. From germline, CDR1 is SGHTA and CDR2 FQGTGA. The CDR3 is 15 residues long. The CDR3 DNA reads TGTGCCAGCAGCCCTAGCGGGAGGGCCCTTGATACGCAGTATTTT. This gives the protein CASSPSGRALDTQYF.

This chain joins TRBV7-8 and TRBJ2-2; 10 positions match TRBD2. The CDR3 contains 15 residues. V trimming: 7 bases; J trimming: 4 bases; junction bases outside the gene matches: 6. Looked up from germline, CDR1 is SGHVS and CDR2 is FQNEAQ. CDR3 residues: CASTLAGAFTGELFF. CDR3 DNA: TGTGCCAGCACGCTAGCGGGGGCTTTCACCGGGGAGCTGTTTTTT.

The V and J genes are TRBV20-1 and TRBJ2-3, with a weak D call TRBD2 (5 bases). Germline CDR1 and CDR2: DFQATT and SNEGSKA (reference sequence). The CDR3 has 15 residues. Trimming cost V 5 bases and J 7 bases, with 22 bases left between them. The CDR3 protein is CSAGASLGSRNTQYF. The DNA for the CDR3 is TGCAGTGCTGGTGCGTCTCTAGGGAGTAGAAATACGCAGTATTTT.